Following are 31 T cell receptor beta chains from one sample sequenced in a study of low-dose radiotherapy and immunotherapy resistance in tumors. Covering alpha and beta chains, TRAV- and TRBV-specific primers were used for the first-strand cDNA. Amplification of TCRs used a constant-region primer and V-primer adapter for roughly 21 PCR cycles. TCRdb reanalysed the reads using MiXCR and keeps one entry per CDR3 protein. The sample lists 80,000 or so distinct CDR3 sequences, about a sixth occurring once. The sample's time point: after trial treatment. Specified treatment: LDRT plus nivolumab, ipilimumab, low-dose cyclophosphamide and aspirin (RACIN trial). The input for sequencing was PBMCs, taken after low-dose radiotherapy plus immunotherapy. The receptors were sampled from a male donor with prostate cancer.

In the case of this clonotype: This is likely an artifact of a read error, given a far larger clone one base away. The chain couples TRBV29-1 to TRBJ2-7; the D gene could be TRBD1 or TRBD2 (5 bases each). Germline V gene lookup returns CDR1 SQVTM and CDR2 ANQGSEA. V dropped 7 bases and J dropped 7 bases, with 17 bases sitting between them. The CDR3 totals 12 residues. As DNA, the CDR3 is TGCAGCGCTGGGGACGGCAACAATGAGCAGTACTTC. Encoded protein: CSAGDGNNEQYF.

Ten or more counts support this clonotype. DNA of the CDR3: TGTGCCAGCAGCCCGACGGGGGACAGGGACCATGGCTACACCTTC. It yields the protein CASSPTGDRDHGYTF. V gene TRBV3-1 combines with J gene TRBJ1-2, with 9 bases matching TRBD1. There are 15 residues in the CDR3. Looked up from germline, CDR1 is LGHDT and CDR2 is YNNKEL (reference sequence). After removal of 4 bases from V and 6 bases from J, the junction contained 9 bases not matched to a gene.

This clonotype has at least ten counts. The rearrangement links TRBV15 to TRBJ1-6; D remains unclear. The CDR3 extends over 13 amino acids. V lost 9 bases, J lost 4 bases, and 10 bases lay in between. The germline gives CDR1 LNHNV, CDR2 YYDKDF (reference sequence). CDR3 in DNA: TGTGCCACGGGCAGCGATTATAATTCACCCCTCCACTTT. Translation gives CATGSDYNSPLHF.

With regard to this clonotype: It differs at one base from a far larger clone, so likely a read error. The chain employs TRBV6-1 and TRBJ2-1, with 10 positions matching TRBD2. V trimming: 5 bases; J trimming: 9 bases; junction bases outside the gene matches: 16. The CDR3 length is 17 residues. Germline assignment: CDR1 MNHNS and CDR2 SASEGT. The CDR3 region is CASSYRTSGDKGSEQFF. In nucleotides, the CDR3 is TGTGCCAGCAGTTACCGAACTAGCGGGGATAAGGGCAGTGAGCAGTTCTTC.

In its sample, this clonotype was seen many times. J is TRBJ2-2 and V is TRBV27; no firm D call. Trimming removed 6 bases from V and 4 bases from J, with 9 bases in between. Germline values: CDR1 MNHEY, CDR2 SMNVEV (reference sequence). There are 13 residues in the CDR3. The chain's CDR3 is CASRIRVTGELFF. Here the CDR3 DNA reads TGTGCCAGCAGAATTAGGGTCACCGGGGAGCTGTTTTTT.

Ten or more counts support this clonotype. V is TRBV30 and J is TRBJ1-1; TRBD1 matches 8 bases. Per the germline V gene, CDR1 is GTSNPN and CDR2 is SVGIG (reference sequence). Germline trimming cut 1 base from V and 5 bases from J; bases unmatched to any gene: 3. The CDR3 length is 13 residues. The CDR3 protein is CAWSGGTGTEAFF. The CDR3 DNA reads TGTGCCTGGAGTGGAGGGACAGGTACTGAAGCTTTCTTT.

This clonotype was detected ten times or more. The chain combines TRBV2 with TRBJ2-1; no clear D gene. The germline V gene encodes CDR1 SNHLY and CDR2 FYNNEI. CDR3 length: 12 amino acids. V was clipped by 3 bases and J by 8 bases, with 8 bases between them. CDR3 protein: CASSDLSDEQFF. In DNA, the CDR3 is TGTGCCAGCAGTGACCTGTCTGATGAGCAGTTCTTC.

This clonotype was observed many times. The V call is TRBV6-5, the J call TRBJ2-2, with 16 bases lining up with TRBD2. Trimming cost V 7 bases and J 4 bases; bases outside gene matches: 9. From germline, CDR1 is MNHEY and CDR2 SVGAGI. This CDR3 is built from 18 residues. The CDR3 region is CASIDGTSGRASTGELFF. The CDR3 nucleotides read TGTGCCAGCATTGACGGGACTAGCGGGAGGGCGAGCACCGGGGAGCTGTTTTTT.

To note about this clonotype: This is likely an artifact of a read error, given a far larger clone one base away. CDR3 loop: CASSQNSETQFF. The CDR3 nucleotides read TGTGCCAGCAGTCAAAATTCAGAGACCCAGTTCTTC. The chain employs TRBV7-2 and TRBJ2-1; D unclear. This CDR3 is built from 12 residues. Germline V gives CDR1 SGHTA, CDR2 FQGNSA. Trimming pared 6 bases from V and 13 bases from J, leaving 16 bases between.

This clonotype was observed many times. The gene calls are TRBV28 and TRBJ1-1, with 7 bases that match TRBD1. CDR1 is MDHEN, CDR2 SYDVKM, per germline. V dropped 8 bases and J dropped 0; count of bases not matched to a gene: 6. The CDR3 has 14 amino acids. CDR3 amino acids: CASLTGSLNTEAFF. The CDR3, as DNA: TGTGCCAGCTTGACAGGGTCGTTGAACACTGAAGCTTTCTTT.

This clonotype was observed at least ten times. The chain uses TRBV10-3 and TRBJ2-3, with D tentatively TRBD2 (6 bases). The CDR3 contains 12 residues. Germline V gene lookup returns CDR1 ENHRY and CDR2 SYGVKD. V lost 4 bases to trimming and J lost 6 bases, with 8 bases between them. The CDR3 here is CAISAEGDTQYF. The CDR3 coding sequence is TGTGCCATCAGTGCGGAGGGGGATACGCAGTATTTT.

This clonotype was counted many times. The chain carries TRBV5-1 and TRBJ2-1, with 7 bases aligning to TRBD1. CDR1 is SGHRS, CDR2 YFSETQ, per germline. CDR3 size: 14 residues. Trimming cost V 4 bases and J 3 bases; bases outside gene matches: 4. In nucleotides, the CDR3 is TGCGCCAGCAGCCGGCAGGGGGACTACAATGAGCAGTTCTTC. Translating it yields CASSRQGDYNEQFF. The complete variable domain, with remaining parts taken from reference TRBV5-1 and TRBJ2-1, reads KAGVTQTPRYLIKTRGQQVTLSCSPISGHRSVSWYQQTPGQGLQFLFEYFSETQRNKGNFPGRFSGRQFSNSRSEMNVSTLELGDSALYLCASSRQGDYNEQFFGPGTRLTVL.

J is TRBJ2-2 and V is TRBV7-2; D gene ambiguous. V dropped 0 bases and J dropped 1 base, with 9 bases sitting between them. Germline CDR1 SGHTA, CDR2 FQGNSA. The CDR3 is 16 amino acids. As DNA, the CDR3 is TGTGCCAGCAGCTTAGCGCAAAGGGAGAACACCGGGGAGCTGTTTTTT. It yields the protein CASSLAQRENTGELFF. Combining the CDR3 with reference TRBV7-2 and TRBJ2-2 gives the whole variable domain GAGVSQSPSNKVTEKGKDVELRCDPISGHTALYWYRQSLGQGLEFLIYFQGNSAPDKSGLPSDRFSAERTGGSVSTLTIQRTQQEDSAVYLCASSLAQRENTGELFFGEGSRLTVL.

There are many counts of this clonotype. The chain joins TRBV12-3 or TRBV12-4 to TRBJ2-3, with unresolved D. With 1 base removed from V and 2 bases from J, the gap between germline ends came to 10 bases. The CDR3 extends over 15 amino acids. The CDR3, as DNA: TGTGCCAGCAGTTTAGGAGGCAGTCTCACAGATACGCAGTATTTT. Its translation is CASSLGGSLTDTQYF.

This clonotype was seen at least ten times. V usage is TRBV5-5 and J usage is TRBJ2-1, with 8 bases aligning to TRBD2. This CDR3 region has 15 residues. Germline CDR1 is SGHKS and CDR2 is YYEKEE (reference sequence). The V and J ends lost 5 bases and 9 bases, in that order; junction bases with no gene match: 13. The CDR3 DNA reads as TGTGCCAGCAGTTGGGCGGGAGGACCCGGTAGTGAGCAGTTCTTC. This translates into CASSWAGGPGSEQFF.

This clonotype was seen at least ten times. This chain connects TRBV5-4 to TRBJ2-1; TRBD1 might be the D (6 bases). The V end was cut by 3 bases, the J end by 6 bases, with 13 bases between. The CDR3 covers 14 residues. In germline, CDR1 is SGHNT, CDR2 YYREEE (reference sequence). Here the CDR3 reads CASSSPGQSNEQFF. CDR3 coding DNA: TGTGCCAGCAGCTCGCCGGGACAAAGCAATGAGCAGTTCTTC.

The chain couples TRBV7-2 to TRBJ2-5, with TRBD2 matching over 10 bases. The CDR3 sequence is 16 residues long. The germline CDR1 and CDR2 sequences are SGHTA and FQGNSA. Trimming cost V 3 bases and J 5 bases; bases outside gene matches: 9. CDR3 amino acids: CASSLSRAGGPETQYF. Here the CDR3 DNA reads TGTGCCAGCAGCTTGAGCCGAGCGGGGGGGCCGGAGACCCAGTACTTC. The full variable domain, its missing parts supplied by reference TRBV7-2 and TRBJ2-5, is GAGVSQSPSNKVTEKGKDVELRCDPISGHTALYWYRQSLGQGLEFLIYFQGNSAPDKSGLPSDRFSAERTGGSVSTLTIQRTQQEDSAVYLCASSLSRAGGPETQYFGPGTRLLVL.

This clonotype was seen repeatedly, ten times or more. The chain employs TRBV6-6 and TRBJ2-7; 11 nucleotides align to TRBD2. Germline V gene sequence: CDR1 MNHNY, CDR2 SVGAGI (reference sequence). V was clipped by 5 bases and J by 2 bases; unmatched bases: 11. The CDR3 spans 17 residues. The CDR3 region is CASSRQIVAGGAYEQYF. The CDR3 DNA is TGTGCCAGCAGTCGCCAAATCGTAGCGGGGGGGGCCTACGAGCAGTACTTC.

This clonotype was observed at least ten times. This chain uses TRBV10-3 with TRBJ2-5, with 14 bases matching TRBD2. Germline loops: CDR1 ENHRY, CDR2 SYGVKD. V gave up 6 bases and J gave up 5 bases; unmatched junction bases: 5. The CDR3 runs to 15 residues. In nucleotides, the CDR3 is TGTGCCATCAGCTCCGGGACTAGCGGGAGTGAGACCCAGTACTTC. This gives the protein CAISSGTSGSETQYF.

The sample holds many counts of this clonotype. This chain connects TRBV5-1 to TRBJ2-3; D is unresolved. Per the germline V gene, CDR1 is SGHRS and CDR2 is YFSETQ. With 2 bases removed from V and 2 bases from J, the gap between germline ends came to 12 bases. The length of the CDR3 is 15 residues. CDR3 sequence (DNA): TGCGCCAGCAGCTTACAAGCATCCCACACAGATACGCAGTATTTT. This codes for CASSLQASHTDTQYF.

The table lists this clonotype with a few counts. The J gene is TRBJ2-1, the V gene TRBV12-3 or TRBV12-4; D not resolved. Trimming stripped 3 bases from V and 0 bases from J, with 9 bases between. The CDR3 runs to 15 residues. The CDR3 bases are TGTGCCAGCAGTTTGATGGAAAGCTCCTACAATGAGCAGTTCTTC. Protein sequence: CASSLMESSYNEQFF.

This clonotype was recorded at least ten times. The rearrangement links TRBV20-1 to TRBJ2-1, with a weak D call TRBD1 (5 bases). There are 13 residues in the CDR3. Germline V gene lookup returns CDR1 DFQATT and CDR2 SNEGSKA (reference sequence). V was pared by 4 bases and J by 7 bases, with 14 bases between. CDR3 in DNA: TGCAGTGCTACGTTCTACAAGGGGAATGAGCAGTTCTTC. It is translated as CSATFYKGNEQFF.

The rearrangement joins TRBV9 to TRBJ2-2, with D unresolved. The CDR3 totals 15 residues. V lost 0 bases and J 2 bases, leaving 8 bases between the germline ends. Germline V lookup: CDR1 SGDLS, CDR2 YYNGEE. CDR3 region: CASSVGQSNTGELFF. For the CDR3, the DNA is TGTGCCAGCAGCGTAGGTCAGAGTAACACCGGGGAGCTGTTTTTT.

This clonotype has at least ten counts. The rearrangement uses TRBV4-3 and TRBJ2-7; TRBD2 aligns across 8 bases. The germline CDR1 and CDR2 sequences are LGHNA and YSLEER. The ends lost 1 base at V and 7 bases at J; junction bases unmatched: 6. The CDR3 totals 14 residues. CDR3 residues: CASSQATGGSEQYF. DNA of the CDR3: TGCGCCAGCAGCCAAGCTACGGGAGGGAGTGAGCAGTACTTC.

This clonotype was found many times. Germline and junction disagree at one end, which may indicate a read error. The rearrangement joins TRBV7-9 to TRBJ2-7; 13 bases match TRBD2. CDR1 is SEHNR, CDR2 FQNEAQ, per germline (reference sequence). This CDR3 is 12 amino acids long. CDR3 sequence reads: CASSHGLAGVHF. CDR3 nucleotides: TGTGCCAGCAGCCATGGACTAGCGGGAGTCCACTTC. The full variable domain, completed using reference TRBV7-9 and TRBJ2-7, is DTGVSQNPRHKITKRGQNVTFRCDPISEHNRLYWYRQTLGQGPEFLTYFQNEAQLEKSRLLSDRFSAERPKGSFSTLEIQRTEQGDSAMYLCASSHGLAGVHFGPGTRLTVT.

This clonotype was counted at least ten times. J is TRBJ2-1 and V is TRBV4-3; D gene unclear. Trimming stripped 0 bases from V and 9 bases from J, with 15 bases between. The CDR3 length is 15 residues. The V gene's germline CDR1 is LGHNA and CDR2 YSLEER. The CDR3 region is CASSQEVLVGFEQFF. In DNA form, the CDR3 reads TGCGCCAGCAGCCAAGAGGTCCTAGTTGGCTTTGAGCAGTTCTTC.

This clonotype showed up many times. CDR3: CASSKRGDSTVSGAFF. In nucleotides, the CDR3 is TGTGCCAGCAGCAAAAGAGGGGACAGTACTGTTAGTGGCGCTTTCTTT. The chain employs TRBV21-1 and TRBJ1-1; the table's D call, TRBD1, was not checked against the DNA. TRBV21-1 is marked as a pseudogene. The CDR3 totals 16 residues.

This clonotype was counted at least ten times. V gene TRBV6-2 or TRBV6-3 combines with J gene TRBJ2-7; either TRBD1 or TRBD2 may supply D (5 bases each). Germline CDR1 is MNHEY and CDR2 is SVGEGT. Between the trimmed V and J ends, which lost 6 bases and 0 bases, there was a span of 9 bases. This CDR3 has 13 amino acids. The DNA for the CDR3 is TGTGCCAGCAGCTGGGGGAGCTCCTACGAGCAGTACTTC. Amino acids: CASSWGSSYEQYF.

A remark on this clonotype: Given a far larger clone just one base away, this is likely a sequencing read error. This chain links TRBV6-5 with TRBJ1-2; D ambiguous. Germline V gives CDR1 MNHEY, CDR2 SVGAGI. Deletions cut 7 bases from V and 5 bases from J, with 11 bases between. The CDR3 loop spans 12 amino acids. CDR3 in amino acids: CASTTPSYGYTF. CDR3 nucleotide sequence: TGTGCCAGCACGACACCTTCATATGGCTACACCTTC.

Ten or more counts support this clonotype. The gene calls are TRBV11-2 and TRBJ2-5; D is possibly TRBD2 (6 bases). V shed 7 bases and J shed 5 bases, with 14 bases lying between them. The germline V gene has CDR1 SGHAT and CDR2 FQNNGV. The CDR3 has 13 amino acids. The CDR3 sequence: CASTPPGRETQYF. CDR3 nucleotides: TGTGCCAGCACTCCACCGGGGAGGGAGACCCAGTACTTC.

At least ten counts were recorded for this clonotype. V is TRBV12-5 and J is TRBJ1-1; no firm D call. The V gene's germline CDR1 is LGHNT and CDR2 FRNRAP. Deletions cut 7 bases from V and 7 bases from J, with 16 bases between. This CDR3 contains 13 residues. In DNA form, the CDR3 reads TGTGCTAGTGCAACCGCCTTTGGGGTTGAAGCTTTCTTT. This translates into CASATAFGVEAFF.